A selection of T cell receptor beta chains follows, all from one sample in a study of tumor-infiltrating lymphocytes in primary liver carcinoma. Via MiXCR, TCRdb re-called the multiplex PCR reads, giving one row per CDR3 protein. Of approximately 190,000 distinct CDR3 sequences in the sample, around 81% were seen once. Specimen: tumor tissue from primary liver carcinoma. The receptors derive from a man between 35 and 55 years old with primary liver carcinoma and hepatitis B virus infection. CDR3s include the opening cysteine and the closing phenylalanine or tryptophan. A D gene is named only where the DNA matches it firmly. Clone size is not always given. Where it is, it says once, few, many or a class for expanded clones.

v_call: TRBV29-1
j_call: TRBJ2-1
clone_size: -
d_call: -
cdr3_nt: TGCAGTGTTGCGGTAGCGGACTACAATGAGCAGTTCTTC
cdr3_aa: CSVAVADYNEQFF

v_call: TRBV6-4
j_call: TRBJ2-2
clone_size: -
d_call: -
cdr3_nt: TGTGTCAGCAGTGACTCGGGCACCGGGGAGCTATTTTTT
cdr3_aa: CVSSDSGTGELFF

v_call: TRBV11-2
j_call: TRBJ2-2
clone_size: -
d_call: -
cdr3_nt: TGTGCCAGGAGCCCCCGGACAGTTACTAACACCGGGGAGCTGTTTTTT
cdr3_aa: CARSPRTVTNTGELFF

v_call: TRBV10-3
j_call: TRBJ2-3
clone_size: -
d_call: TRBD1
cdr3_nt: TGTGCCATCAGTGAAAGGAGACAGGGGGGCACAGATACGCAATATTTT
cdr3_aa: CAISERRQGGTDTQYF

v_call: TRBV30
j_call: TRBJ2-3
clone_size: -
d_call: -
cdr3_nt: TGTGCCTGGTCTAGCACAGATAAGCACTATTTT
cdr3_aa: CAWSSTDKHYF

v_call: TRBV10-3
j_call: TRBJ2-4
clone_size: few
d_call: -
cdr3_nt: TGTGCCATCAGTGACAATTGGAAAGCCAAAAACACTCAGTACTTC
cdr3_aa: CAISDNWKAKNTQYF

v_call: TRBV24-1
j_call: TRBJ2-5
clone_size: -
d_call: -
cdr3_nt: TGTGCCACTCAGGGTGGGGAGACCCAGTACTTC
cdr3_aa: CATQGGETQYF

v_call: TRBV4-3
j_call: TRBJ2-7
clone_size: -
d_call: -
cdr3_nt: TGCGCCAGCAGCCAAAATTGCGCAGGGTTGGGGGGCTCCTACGAGCAGTACTTC
cdr3_aa: CASSQNCAGLGGSYEQYF

v_call: TRBV11-1
j_call: TRBJ2-4
clone_size: -
d_call: -
cdr3_nt: TGTGCCAGCAGCACTCCCGGGACCATCGGGACCAAAAACATTCAGTACTTC
cdr3_aa: CASSTPGTIGTKNIQYF

v_call: TRBV12-3/TRBV12-4
j_call: TRBJ2-4
clone_size: -
d_call: TRBD1
cdr3_nt: TGTGCCAGCAGTGGGACAGAGCTAGTCAAAAACGTTCAGTACTTC
cdr3_aa: CASSGTELVKNVQYF

v_call: TRBV6-2/TRBV6-3
j_call: TRBJ2-7
clone_size: once
d_call: TRBD2
cdr3_nt: TGTGTCAGCAGTTATAAGCCTAGCGGCTTCTACGAGCAGTACTTC
cdr3_aa: CVSSYKPSGFYEQYF

v_call: TRBV4-1
j_call: TRBJ2-1
clone_size: -
d_call: -
cdr3_nt: TGCGCCAGCAGCCAGGAGCTGCAGGTCCCTCCCTACAAAGAGCAGTTCTTC
cdr3_aa: CASSQELQVPPYKEQFF

v_call: TRBV6-1
j_call: TRBJ1-4
clone_size: -
d_call: -
cdr3_nt: TGTGCCAGCAGAGAAGCGGGTATTGCATCTAATGAAAAACTGTTTTTT
cdr3_aa: CASREAGIASNEKLFF

v_call: TRBV6-1
j_call: TRBJ2-1
clone_size: -
d_call: -
cdr3_nt: TGTCCCACCTCGGCGGAGCCGGCCTACAATGAGCACTTCTTC
cdr3_aa: CPTSAEPAYNEHFF

v_call: TRBV6-1
j_call: TRBJ2-1
clone_size: -
d_call: TRBD2
cdr3_nt: TGTACCAGCAAAGGGGGACTAGCGGGGCTTTATGAGCAGTTCTTC
cdr3_aa: CTSKGGLAGLYEQFF

v_call: TRBV12-3/TRBV12-4
j_call: TRBJ1-5
clone_size: -
d_call: -
cdr3_nt: TGTGCCAGCAGTTCAGGTTTATCGCCCCAGCATTTT
cdr3_aa: CASSSGLSPQHF

v_call: TRBV20-1
j_call: TRBJ2-3
clone_size: -
d_call: -
cdr3_nt: TGCAGTGCTAGACTACCTAAAGCGACGACAGATACGCAGTATTTT
cdr3_aa: CSARLPKATTDTQYF

v_call: TRBV6-5
j_call: TRBJ1-1
clone_size: many
d_call: -
cdr3_nt: TGTGCCAGCAGTTACGGGGGGGCTGGGAACACTGAAGCTTTCTTT
cdr3_aa: CASSYGGAGNTEAFF

v_call: TRBV11-2
j_call: TRBJ2-1
clone_size: -
d_call: TRBD1
cdr3_nt: TGTACCAGCGGCCCAGACAGGGGCAATGAGCAGTTCTTC
cdr3_aa: CTSGPDRGNEQFF

v_call: TRBV4-3
j_call: TRBJ2-5
clone_size: once
d_call: -
cdr3_nt: TGCGCCGGCAGCCAAGACCGACAAAAGACTCAGTACTTC
cdr3_aa: CAGSQDRQKTQYF

v_call: TRBV6-1
j_call: TRBJ2-5
clone_size: -
d_call: -
cdr3_nt: TGTGCCAGCAGTGTAAGGGGTCCAGAGTCCCAGCACTTC
cdr3_aa: CASSVRGPESQHF

v_call: TRBV11-1
j_call: TRBJ2-7
clone_size: -
d_call: -
cdr3_nt: TGTGCCAGCAGCTCCTCACTGAGTGGCGAGCAGTACTTC
cdr3_aa: CASSSSLSGEQYF

v_call: TRBV6-2/TRBV6-3
j_call: TRBJ2-7
clone_size: -
d_call: -
cdr3_nt: TGTGGCAGCAGCCTCTGGGACAAGGCCCACGAGCAGTACTTC
cdr3_aa: CGSSLWDKAHEQYF

v_call: TRBV6-6
j_call: TRBJ2-4
clone_size: -
d_call: TRBD1
cdr3_nt: TGTGCCAGCAGGCCAGGACAGGTTGCTAGGAACATTCAATACTTC
cdr3_aa: CASRPGQVARNIQYF

v_call: TRBV10-1
j_call: TRBJ2-2
clone_size: -
d_call: -
cdr3_nt: TGCGCCAGCTCAGACGGCGCAGACACCGGGGAGCTGTTATTT
cdr3_aa: CASSDGADTGELLF

v_call: TRBV6-2/TRBV6-3
j_call: TRBJ2-7
clone_size: -
d_call: TRBD2
cdr3_nt: TGTGCCAGCAGTTACTCGGGACTAGCGGGAGTCGAATTC
cdr3_aa: CASSYSGLAGVEF

v_call: TRBV28
j_call: TRBJ2-2
clone_size: -
d_call: -
cdr3_nt: TGTGCCAGGAGGGCTAGCTCATCCCTCGGGGAGCTGTTTTTT
cdr3_aa: CARRASSSLGELFF

v_call: TRBV7-8
j_call: TRBJ2-4
clone_size: many
d_call: -
cdr3_nt: TGTGCCATTTTGGGTTCGAAAGGAGGCAAAAACATTCAGTACTTC
cdr3_aa: CAILGSKGGKNIQYF

v_call: TRBV6-4
j_call: TRBJ2-2
clone_size: -
d_call: TRBD2
cdr3_nt: TGTGGCAGCAGTGATACAGGGACTAGCGACACCGGGGAGCTGTTTTTT
cdr3_aa: CGSSDTGTSDTGELFF

v_call: TRBV5-6
j_call: TRBJ2-2
clone_size: -
d_call: -
cdr3_nt: TGTGCCAGCAGCTTGCCCTATGACAAGAGCACCGGGCAGCTGTTTTTT
cdr3_aa: CASSLPYDKSTGQLFF

v_call: TRBV12-3/TRBV12-4
j_call: TRBJ1-5
clone_size: many
d_call: -
cdr3_nt: TGTGCCAGCAGTAAGGACAGAATAGATCAGCCCCAGCATTTT
cdr3_aa: CASSKDRIDQPQHF

v_call: TRBV6-6
j_call: TRBJ2-5
clone_size: many
d_call: TRBD2
cdr3_nt: TGTGCCAGCAGTTACGGCGGGAGTGCAGAGACCCAGTACTTC
cdr3_aa: CASSYGGSAETQYF

v_call: TRBV10-2
j_call: TRBJ2-5
clone_size: -
d_call: -
cdr3_nt: TGCGCCAGTAGTGGTAGTTCCAGACAAGAGACCCTGTACTTC
cdr3_aa: CASSGSSRQETLYF

v_call: TRBV15
j_call: TRBJ2-1
clone_size: -
d_call: TRBD2
cdr3_nt: TGTGCCACCAGCAGATCGTCAAGCGGGGTGGGTGGCGAGCAGTTCTTC
cdr3_aa: CATSRSSSGVGGEQFF

v_call: TRBV29-1
j_call: TRBJ2-5
clone_size: -
d_call: -
cdr3_nt: TGCAGCGTTATACATACCCAAGAGACCCAGTACTTC
cdr3_aa: CSVIHTQETQYF

v_call: TRBV12-3/TRBV12-4
j_call: TRBJ2-7
clone_size: few
d_call: -
cdr3_nt: TGTACCAGCAGTTTCGGCCACTCCTACGAGCAGTACTTC
cdr3_aa: CTSSFGHSYEQYF

v_call: TRBV10-2
j_call: TRBJ2-7
clone_size: once
d_call: TRBD1
cdr3_nt: TGCGCCAGCAGTACAGGGGGATATGATCAGTACTTC
cdr3_aa: CASSTGGYDQYF

v_call: TRBV29-1
j_call: TRBJ2-2
clone_size: -
d_call: TRBD2
cdr3_nt: TGCAGCGTTGCGACTAGCGCGGCCAACACCGCGGAGCTGTTTTTT
cdr3_aa: CSVATSAANTAELFF

v_call: TRBV29-1
j_call: TRBJ1-2
clone_size: -
d_call: -
cdr3_nt: TGCAGCGGGAAGGTTGGGTCCTATCGCTACACCTTC
cdr3_aa: CSGKVGSYRYTF

v_call: TRBV29-1
j_call: TRBJ2-1
clone_size: -
d_call: TRBD1
cdr3_nt: TGCAGCATTGAATTCCGGGACAGTGAGCAGTTCTTC
cdr3_aa: CSIEFRDSEQFF